These T cell receptor beta chains were read from a single sample in a study of early T cells in non-severe SARS-CoV-2 infection. TCRdb ran MiXCR on the 5' RACE reads and lists one entry per CDR3 protein. The table has 40,000 or so distinct CDR3 sequences, approximately 6.1% seen once. Sequencing input: whole blood. The receptors here all came from an adult who was a healthcare worker with PCR-confirmed SARS-CoV-2 infection or an uninfected control (not recorded which). CDR3s include the opening cysteine and the closing phenylalanine or tryptophan. D genes are given only for firm matches. Part of the rows lack a size; the others show once, few, many or a class for expanded clones.

v_call	clone_size	j_call	d_call	cdr3_nt	cdr3_aa
TRBV5-6	medium-sized	TRBJ1-3	TRBD1	TGTGCCAGCAGCCCAGGGACAGGGGAAACTGGAAACACCATATATTTT	CASSPGTGETGNTIYF
TRBV20-1	few	TRBJ1-2	.	TGCAGTGCTGACCATGCTAACTATGGCTACACCTTC	CSADHANYGYTF
TRBV12-3/TRBV12-4	many	TRBJ1-2	TRBD1	TGTGCCAGCAGGCAACAGGGGCCCTACTATGGCTACACCTTC	CASRQQGPYYGYTF
TRBV29-1	many	TRBJ2-3	TRBD1	TGCAGCGTTAACAGGGGGTCGAGCACAGATACGCAGTATTTT	CSVNRGSSTDTQYF
TRBV11-3	many	TRBJ2-1	TRBD1	TGTGCCAGCAGCTTAGGGGAGGCAGGGGGCCGAAATGAGCAGTTCTTC	CASSLGEAGGRNEQFF
TRBV28	.	TRBJ2-1	.	TGTGCCAGCAGTGTCCCCATGGGTAACAATGAGCAGTTCTTC	CASSVPMGNNEQFF
TRBV10-3	.	TRBJ1-6	.	TGTGCCATCAGTGAGTCAATGGGGCTCGGTTCACCCCTCCACTTT	CAISESMGLGSPLHF
TRBV12-3/TRBV12-4	few	TRBJ2-7	.	TGTGCCAGCAGCCTTCAGCTCTTCTTGTACGAGCAGTACTTC	CASSLQLFLYEQYF
TRBV10-3	many	TRBJ1-2	.	TGTGCCATCAGTGATAGCTATGGCTACACCTTC	CAISDSYGYTF
TRBV11-2	many	TRBJ2-7	.	TGTGCCAGCAGCTTAGTCCACCAGGCCGGATACGAGCAGTACTTC	CASSLVHQAGYEQYF
TRBV25-1	many	TRBJ2-1	.	TGTGCCAGCAGTGAATTCGAGGTGAATGAGCAGTTCTTC	CASSEFEVNEQFF
TRBV20-1	.	TRBJ1-1	.	TGCAGTGCTAGAGTAGGGGAGTCGAACACTGAAGCTTTCTTT	CSARVGESNTEAFF
TRBV5-6	medium-sized	TRBJ2-7	.	TGTGCCAGCAGCGCTGGCACAGCTTCGTCCTACGAGCAGTACTTC	CASSAGTASSYEQYF
TRBV6-1	many	TRBJ1-6	.	TGTGCCGCCAGGGATAATTCACCCCTCCACTTT	CAARDNSPLHF
TRBV27	many	TRBJ1-1	.	TGTGCCAGCAGTTTATCGTCCCCGGACACCACTGAAGCTTTCTTT	CASSLSSPDTTEAFF
TRBV21-1	many	TRBJ2-7	.	TGTGCCAGCACCCCGGGAGCGACGGTGACCTACGAGCAGTACTTC	CASTPGATVTYEQYF
TRBV5-1	.	TRBJ2-1	TRBD1	TGCGCCAGCAGCTTCGGGACAGGGGCCAATGAGCAGTTCTTC	CASSFGTGANEQFF
TRBV6-5	many	TRBJ2-7	.	TGTGCCAGCAGTTACGGACATACCTACGAGCAGTACTTC	CASSYGHTYEQYF
TRBV20-1	many	TRBJ2-2	.	TGCAGTGCTAGAGATTTACACAGGGACACCGGGGAGCTGTTTTTT	CSARDLHRDTGELFF
TRBV7-2	many	TRBJ1-5	.	TGTGCCAGCAGCTTAGGACAGGTCAATCAGCCCCAGCATTTT	CASSLGQVNQPQHF
TRBV19	.	TRBJ1-2	.	TGTGCCAGTAGTATGGCGGCCACTGGCTACACCTTC	CASSMAATGYTF
TRBV4-1	few	TRBJ2-1	TRBD1	TGCGCCAGCAGCCAAGATGAGGCAGGGGGCGATGAGCAGTTCTTC	CASSQDEAGGDEQFF
TRBV3-1	many	TRBJ1-1	.	TGTGCCAGCAGCCGTTACAGTGGGAAAAAAACTGAAGCTTTCTTT	CASSRYSGKKTEAFF
TRBV5-6	many	TRBJ2-3	TRBD1	TGTGCCAGCAGCTTGCTGTCAGGGGGCGCGGATACGCAGTATTTT	CASSLLSGGADTQYF
TRBV4-2	many	TRBJ2-7	TRBD2	TGTGCCAGCAGCCAAGAAGGACTAGATATCCCCTACGAGCAGTACTTC	CASSQEGLDIPYEQYF
TRBV7-3	many	TRBJ1-1	.	TGTGCCAGCAGCTCCGAGGGAACTGAAGCTTTCTTT	CASSSEGTEAFF
TRBV6-6	many	TRBJ2-2	TRBD1	TGTGCCAGCAGCCACGTACAGGGGAACGGGGAGCTGTTTTTT	CASSHVQGNGELFF
TRBV4-3	many	TRBJ2-1	.	TGCGCCAGCAGCCAAGCCTCCAAGGGTCTAAATGAGCAGTTCTTC	CASSQASKGLNEQFF
TRBV20-1	.	TRBJ1-1	TRBD1	TGCAGTGCTAACAGGGGATTGAGGAACACTGAAGCTTTCTTT	CSANRGLRNTEAFF
TRBV18	many	TRBJ1-2	.	TGTGCCAGCTCACCGATAGACGGAGTCTATGGCTACACCTTC	CASSPIDGVYGYTF
TRBV5-4	.	TRBJ2-7	.	TGTGCCAGCAGCGAATCGGACAAATTGGGGGAGCAGTACTTC	CASSESDKLGEQYF
TRBV6-5	few	TRBJ2-3	.	TGTGCCAGCAGTTACTCGATATCCCCGACGGCGGATACGCAGTATTTT	CASSYSISPTADTQYF
TRBV7-2	few	TRBJ2-7	.	TGTGCCAGCAGCCTTCACTACGAGCAGTACTTC	CASSLHYEQYF
TRBV13	many	TRBJ1-5	.	TGTGCCAGCAGCCTGCAGGGAGGGGGGCAGCCCCAGCATTTT	CASSLQGGGQPQHF
TRBV27	.	TRBJ2-7	TRBD1	TGTGCCAGCAGTTTAAGAGGGGACAGGGCTCAGTCGTCCTACGAGCAGTACTTC	CASSLRGDRAQSSYEQYF
TRBV7-8	medium-sized	TRBJ1-5	.	TGTGCCAGCAGCTTAGAAAGGGGGGGCAATCAGCCCCAGCATTTT	CASSLERGGNQPQHF
TRBV5-1	many	TRBJ1-1	.	TGCGCCAGCAGCAAATGGGGGTGGACTGAAGCTTTCTTT	CASSKWGWTEAFF
TRBV6-1	few	TRBJ2-2	TRBD1	TGTGCCAGCAGGGACAGGGTTGCCACCGGGGAGCTGTTTTTT	CASRDRVATGELFF
TRBV7-2	many	TRBJ1-3	TRBD1	TGTGCCAGCAGCACTACAGGGGGCTCTGAAAACACCATATATTTT	CASSTTGGSENTIYF
TRBV9	many	TRBJ2-6	.	TGTGCCAGCAGCGTAGCTGGGGCCAACGTCCTGACTTTC	CASSVAGANVLTF
TRBV10-3	many	TRBJ2-7	.	TGTGCCATCAGTGAGTCCGGGGCCTACGAGCAGTACTTC	CAISESGAYEQYF
TRBV12-3/TRBV12-4	many	TRBJ2-3	.	TGTGCCTGCCAAGACGGGGGATTGTCAGATACGCAGTATTTT	CACQDGGLSDTQYF
TRBV12-3/TRBV12-4	few	TRBJ2-6	.	TGTGCCAGCAGTTTTCTCGGCCTCCGCTCTGGGGCCAACGTCCTGACTTTC	CASSFLGLRSGANVLTF
TRBV6-5	few	TRBJ2-3	.	TGTGCCAGCAGTTACACAGGCACAGATACGCAGTATTTT	CASSYTGTDTQYF
TRBV5-1	few	TRBJ2-7	.	TGCGCCAGCAGCTTGTACGCTGCCTCCTACGAGCAGTACTTC	CASSLYAASYEQYF
TRBV6-5	.	TRBJ1-1	.	TGTGCCAGCAGTGCGAACAGGGTTGAAGCTTTCTTT	CASSANRVEAFF
TRBV28	many	TRBJ1-5	.	TGTGCCAGCAGCAGGGGACGCCTTGGCAATCAGCCCCAGCATTTT	CASSRGRLGNQPQHF
TRBV2	few	TRBJ2-3	TRBD1	TGTGCCAGCAGTGACGGGACAGGCACAGATACGCAGTATTTT	CASSDGTGTDTQYF
TRBV2	once	TRBJ2-7	.	TGTGCCAGCAGTGAAGGAGGGCAGAGCTCCTACGAGCAGTACTTC	CASSEGGQSSYEQYF
TRBV5-6	.	TRBJ2-3	.	TGTGCCAGCAGCGAAACGACTAGTCTCACAGATACGCAGTATTTT	CASSETTSLTDTQYF
TRBV2	few	TRBJ1-2	.	TGTGCCAGCAGACAAGAAGGGAGCTACACCTTC	CASRQEGSYTF